Detailed here is one T cell receptor beta chain. In the original analysis: Reference gene primer amplification in the assay estimated nucleated cell counts. Profiled with immunoSEQ multiplex PCR; TCRdb holds only in-frame clones, not every one. V, J and clone size were drawn from that table, and D and trimming were deduced from the DNA. In the table there are approximately 270,000 clones, approximately 91% of which are singletons. Trimming at V came to 0 bases and at J to 5 bases, leaving 9 bases not matched to a gene. CDR3 length: 16 amino acids. Per germline, CDR1 SGDLS and CDR2 YYNGEE. This entry comes from a study of blood T cell repertoires in COVID-19.

Sequenced: peripheral blood. The receptor's source is a man in his fifties or sixties with acute or convalescent COVID-19. The chain uses TRBV9 and TRBJ2-3; 7 bases agree with TRBD2. The CDR3 reads CASSVGASGGRDTQYF. CDR3 in DNA: TGTGCCAGCAGCGTAGGGGCTAGCGGTGGACGAGATACGCAGTATTTT.